This T cell receptor beta chain was sequenced for a study of shared clonotypes between healthy human individuals (dated by TCRdb to the early 2020s). Context from the whole study: The cohort included a few men and a couple of women between 18 and 49 years of age. Blood TCR repertoires of about five healthy adults were deeply sequenced to estimate repertoire size and the extent of clonotype sharing between individuals. To increase sequencing depth and limit assay-specific biases, TCR repertoire library preparation and sequencing were carried out by different laboratories using diverse techniques. Each donor's leukapheresis produced roughly between roughly 0.85 and 9.5 billion PBMCs. For each donor, three plates each were used for CD4 naive and CD4 memory, two plates were used for CD8 naive, and one plate was used for CD8 memory.

The sample holds one count of this clone. No antigen is known for it. Base-call qualities are not available, and no considerably larger clone is one nucleotide away. Paper-wide results and their limitations: Naive subsets generally had larger estimated clonotype richness than memory subsets did. Clonotypes shared by all four sorted-subset donors showed higher generation probabilities than non-shared clonotypes. Pairwise subsampling led to the expectation that sequencing depth would affect the degree of clonotype sharing among donors. Sampling was restricted to blood, and TCR repertoires in tissues likely differ from the TCR repertoires found in blood. Across a few donors, approximately 5% of naive CD4, approximately 3.6% of naive CD8, approximately 2.5% of memory CD4, and 0.4% of memory CD8 clonotypes were shared. Even with the large sequencing depth, rarefaction of the sorted-subset datasets indicated that sequencing was incomplete. The genetic and exposure-history diversity represented was limited by the small number of donors.

Using the deep immunoSEQ assay, multiplex PCR amplified TCR CDR3 regions from genomic DNA. For each cell subset, the extracted genomic DNA was distributed evenly across all wells of several immunoSEQ 96-well plates, and each plate served as one replicate. For sorted subsets, about 200 ng genomic DNA, equal to tens of thousands of T cell genomes, was loaded into each replicate PCR. The purified libraries were quantified using a Qubit 3.0 fluorometer, sized with a Bioanalyzer 2100, and then quantified again using the KAPA Library Quantification kit. Each immunoSEQ 96-well plate was sequenced on its own single-read 150-cycle Illumina NextSeq 550 flow cell. Under the source paper's analysis protocol: Because the immunoSEQ output included only junctional sequences and no quality scores, the filtering could not be the same as the filtering used for full-length reads. To assign V/J genes and CDR3, sequences were annotated using PyIR, a Python wrapper for IgBLAST v1.9, with IMGT germline references. Reads were filtered out if the reads had weak V/J assignments (E-value above 1e-6), no CDR3, stop codons, out-of-frame junctions, or ambiguous translated residues. V3J clonotypes were defined as sequences sharing the same inferred V gene, J gene, and CDR3 amino acid sequence. Percentage overlap between repertoires was calculated by dividing the number of shared unique clonotypes by the size of the smaller repertoire. Richness of each repertoire was evaluated using RTK rarefaction, the Chao1 estimator, and Recon v2.1 estimates of unobserved clonotypes. Generation probabilities were computed with OLGA for all TCRbeta clonotypes obtained by the gDNA method from several donors. In its TCRdb copy, this immuneACCESS table keeps in-frame sequences only and misses some clones. Where compared with another copy, unresolved V genes explain less than half of these, and the others have no known cause. The V and J calls and clone size come from that table; D and trimming were worked out from the DNA. The sample table lists some 1,100,000 clones, 70% to 80% of them with a count of one. Approximately 0.52% of the sample goes to the ten largest clones.

Healthy HIV-negative adults with no recently reported acute infections or vaccinations were included as donors. All donors were Caucasian adults living in Nashville, Tennessee, USA. CD4+ T cells were enriched by magnetic negative selection; naive cells were then positively selected on CD45RA, and the negative fraction formed the memory subset. Blood was collected by leukapheresis, and PBMCs were isolated by Ficoll-Histopaque density gradient centrifugation and then cryopreserved in liquid nitrogen vapor phase. Analytical flow cytometry was used to check the purity and quantity of every magnetically sorted T cell population. From each sorted fraction, genomic DNA was isolated and quantified by UV absorbance on a Nanodrop 2000c. Between the V and J ends, shortened by 4 bases and 4 bases respectively, the junction contains 11 bases. CDR1 and CDR2, looked up from the germline V gene, are SGHDT and YYEEEE. From its cysteine to its phenylalanine, the CDR3 spans 13 amino acids. Kept here is only the CDR3 DNA, which spans 39 bases and is read in frame from base 1.

The sequence derives from a man younger than 35 in good health. Some clones in this sample may be carry-over from other donors' samples. The specimen sequenced was memory CD4+ T cells from PBMCs. Explained via the paper, the cell subset or site label denotes: CD45RA-negative fraction. The chain uses TRBV5-6 and TRBJ2-5; the D gene is perhaps TRBD1 or TRBD2, each of them matching over 5 bases. The CDR3 region: CASSKTGGETQYF. The sequenced DNA: TGTGCCAGCAGCAAGACTGGGGGAGAGACCCAGTACTTC.